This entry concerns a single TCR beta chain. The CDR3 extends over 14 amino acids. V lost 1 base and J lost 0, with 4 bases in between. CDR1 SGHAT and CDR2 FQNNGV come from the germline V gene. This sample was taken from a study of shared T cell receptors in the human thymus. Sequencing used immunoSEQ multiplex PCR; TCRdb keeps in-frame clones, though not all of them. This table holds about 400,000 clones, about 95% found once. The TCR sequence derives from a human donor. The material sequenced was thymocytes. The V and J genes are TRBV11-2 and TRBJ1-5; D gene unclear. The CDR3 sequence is CASSLGYSNQPQHF. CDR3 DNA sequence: TGTGCCAGCAGCTTAGGATATAGCAATCAGCCCCAGCATTTT.